The 26 T cell receptor beta chains in this list originate from one sample, sequenced in a study of preoperative IRX-2 immunotherapy in early breast cancer. Here immunoSEQ multiplex PCR was the method, and the copy in TCRdb shows in-frame clones only, minus some. The data hold around 60,000 clones, with roughly 94% observed a single time. Stated treatment: preoperative locoregional IRX-2 cytokine immunotherapy. Sampling was performed from a patient treated with IRX-2 immunotherapy. The receptors here all came from a human donor with breast cancer.

The chain combines TRBV7-3 with TRBJ2-7; possibly TRBD1 or TRBD2 for D (5 bases each). Germline V lookup: CDR1 SGHTA, CDR2 FQGTGA. This CDR3 comprises 15 residues. The V end lost 0 bases, the J end lost 3 bases, and 12 bases lay between the germline ends. This chain's CDR3 is CASSLTWGPDYEQYF. DNA for the CDR3: TGTGCCAGCAGCTTAACATGGGGACCGGACTACGAGCAGTACTTC.

The J gene is TRBJ1-6, the V gene TRBV30, with a possible D match to TRBD1 (5 bases). V shed 4 bases and J shed 6 bases, with 13 bases lying between them. Germline V CDR1 and CDR2: GTSNPN, SVGIG (reference sequence). The CDR3 totals 14 residues. The CDR3 nucleotides read TGTGCCTGGAATACACCGAGGGGTAATTCACCCCTCCACTTT. Its translation: CAWNTPRGNSPLHF.

The rearrangement joins TRBV19 to TRBJ2-7; no clear D gene. From germline, CDR1 is LNHDA and CDR2 SQIVND (reference sequence). The CDR3 is 12 residues long. Trimming removed 3 bases at V and 9 bases at J, with 12 bases between. For the CDR3, the DNA is TGTGCCAGTAGTATCCGCGAAGGGTGGCAGTACTTC. This gives the protein CASSIREGWQYF.

CDR3 in amino acids: CASSFVWRTTGELFF. For the CDR3, the DNA is TGTGCCAGCAGTTTTGTCTGGAGAACAACCGGGGAGCTGTTTTTT. The V and J genes are TRBV28 and TRBJ2-2; the D is unclear. The CDR3 contains 15 residues. Looked up from germline, CDR1 is MDHEN and CDR2 is SYDVKM. V lost 3 bases and J 5 bases, leaving 13 bases between the germline ends.

V and J are TRBV7-2 and TRBJ2-6; 10 nucleotides align to TRBD1. Germline V lookup: CDR1 SGHTA, CDR2 FQGNSA. This CDR3 comprises 14 residues. The junction had 1 base not matched to a gene; V was cut back by 9 bases and J by 2 bases. CDR3 nucleotide sequence: TGTGCCAGTGGGACAGGGGCTGGGGCCAACGTCCTGACTTTC. Translation: CASGTGAGANVLTF.

To note about this clone: The junction does not match germline at one end; this may be a read error. The J gene is TRBJ2-7, the V gene TRBV5-4; 10 bases map to TRBD2. Germline CDR1 and CDR2: SGHNT and YYREEE (reference sequence). The CDR3 is made up of 13 amino acids. The CDR3 reads CASSSRTSGVGSF. The DNA of the CDR3 is TGTGCCAGCAGCTCCCGGACTAGCGGAGTAGGTAGCTTC.

V is TRBV2 and J is TRBJ2-3; TRBD1 matches 7 bases. In germline, CDR1 is SNHLY, CDR2 FYNNEI. The CDR3 spans 15 residues. The junction had 5 bases not matched to a gene; V was cut back by 3 bases and J by 2 bases. The CDR3 DNA reads TGTGCCAGCAGTGACCCGGGACAGCACACAGATACGCAGTATTTT. Translation: CASSDPGQHTDTQYF.

This chain links TRBV6-5 with TRBJ1-1; 10 bases align to TRBD1. The CDR3 extends over 11 amino acids. The J segment lost 9 bases and the V segment lost 6 bases, leaving 1 base of the junction unmatched. Germline V gives CDR1 MNHEY, CDR2 SVGAGI. Here the CDR3 reads CASSDRGQAFF. In DNA form, the CDR3 reads TGTGCCAGCAGCGACAGGGGGCAAGCTTTCTTT.

This rearrangement joins TRBV5-1 to TRBJ2-7, with D maybe TRBD2 (7 bases). V lost 1 base and J 4 bases, leaving 18 bases between the germline ends. The CDR3 has 16 residues. CDR1 and CDR2 (germline): SGHRS, YFSETQ. CDR3 DNA: TGCGCCAGCAGCTTGATGGGGGGGGGCTTTGGATACGAGCAGTACTTC. It codes for CASSLMGGGFGYEQYF.

The chain has TRBV6-1 and TRBJ2-5; D is possibly TRBD1 (6 bases). The ends were cut back, 5 bases at V and 2 bases at J, with 9 bases in the middle. CDR3 size: 13 residues. Germline V CDR1 and CDR2: MNHNS, SASEGT. The CDR3 spells CASSQDRQETQYF. Here the CDR3 DNA reads TGTGCCAGCAGTCAGGACAGACAAGAGACCCAGTACTTC.

The rearrangement joins TRBV5-1 to TRBJ1-4; 11 bases agree with TRBD1. The CDR3 is 14 residues long. The germline CDR1 and CDR2 sequences are SGHRS and YFSETQ. The J segment lost 10 bases and the V segment lost 4 bases, leaving 6 bases of the junction unmatched. CDR3 coding DNA: TGCGCCAGCAGCGTGGACAGGGGGCATGGAAAACTGTTTTTT. Residues: CASSVDRGHGKLFF.

The chain employs TRBV27 and TRBJ2-3; TRBD1 might be the D (6 bases). V was trimmed by 6 bases and J by 9 bases, leaving 25 bases between them. Germline CDR1 is MNHEY and CDR2 is SMNVEV (reference sequence). There are 16 residues in the CDR3. In nucleotides, the CDR3 is TGTGCCAGCAGACAGGGTTGGCACAGGGTCGCGCCGACGCAGTATTTT. Its protein product is CASRQGWHRVAPTQYF.

This clone is a singleton in its sample. The J gene is TRBJ2-7, the V gene TRBV4-3, with D perhaps being TRBD1 or TRBD2 (5 bases each). In germline, CDR1 is LGHNA, CDR2 YSLEER. This CDR3 contains 15 residues. The V gene lost 4 bases and the J gene lost 5 bases, with 18 bases spanning the gap. CDR3 amino acids: CASSRIRDGFHEQYF. In DNA, the CDR3 is TGCGCCAGCAGCCGGATCCGGGACGGGTTCCACGAGCAGTACTTC.

This chain joins TRBV7-9 and TRBJ1-6, with unresolved D. The V end was cut by 1 base, the J end by 16 bases, with 17 bases between. The CDR3 is 14 residues long. CDR1 and CDR2 from the germline V gene are SEHNR and FQNEAQ (reference sequence). This CDR3 is CASSLEGFLGGLHF. As DNA, the CDR3 is TGTGCCAGCAGCTTAGAAGGTTTTTTAGGAGGGCTCCACTTT.

This chain connects TRBV28 to TRBJ2-4; no definite D call. This CDR3 region has 14 residues. CDR1 is MDHEN, CDR2 SYDVKM, per germline. Deletions cut 3 bases from V and 0 bases from J, with 6 bases between. The CDR3 reads CASSFLGAKNIQYF. The CDR3 coding sequence is TGTGCCAGCAGTTTTCTGGGAGCCAAAAACATTCAGTACTTC.

The chain links TRBV28 to TRBJ1-5; D unresolved. Trimming took off 1 base at V and 0 bases at J, with 7 bases between the two ends. The CDR3 sequence is 15 residues long. Germline lookup yields CDR1 MDHEN and CDR2 SYDVKM. The DNA for the CDR3 is TGTGCCAGCAGTTTATCGGGTGGTAGCAATCAGCCCCAGCATTTT. Protein product: CASSLSGGSNQPQHF.

CDR3 in DNA: TGCGCCACCACCCCCCTGGACAGGTTCAAGGACTCTAACTATGGCTACACCTTC. Translation: CATTPLDRFKDSNYGYTF. This chain uses TRBV23-1 with TRBJ1-2; 7 bases line up with TRBD1. TRBV23-1 is an ORF; its function is uncertain. Trimming took 10 bases from V and 0 from J; bases not matched to a gene: 20. The CDR3 covers 18 residues.

The chain employs TRBV25-1 and TRBJ1-1, with D uncertain. The V gene's germline CDR1 is MGHDK and CDR2 SYGVNS. This CDR3 comprises 14 residues. V lost 1 base and J 2 bases, leaving 8 bases between the germline ends. This CDR3 is CASSESFENTEAFF. The CDR3 DNA sequence: TGTGCCAGCAGTGAATCTTTTGAAAACACTGAAGCTTTCTTT.

This chain joins TRBV7-6 and TRBJ2-5; D is ambiguous. The ends were cut back, 1 base at V and 0 bases at J, with 12 bases in the middle. Germline CDR1 and CDR2: SGHVS and FNYEAQ. The CDR3 extends over 16 amino acids. Here the CDR3 DNA reads TGTGCCAGCAGCTTAGAGTCAGTGTACAACCAAGAGACCCAGTACTTC. This codes for CASSLESVYNQETQYF.

This chain's CDR3 is CSASGGWGMNTEAFF. CDR3 bases: TGCAGCGCCAGCGGGGGTTGGGGGATGAACACTGAAGCTTTCTTT. The genes are TRBV29-1 and TRBJ1-1; tentatively, D is TRBD1 (5 bases). Looked up from germline, CDR1 is SQVTM and CDR2 is ANQGSEA. The V gene lost 7 bases and the J gene lost 0 bases, with 18 bases spanning the gap. CDR3 length: 15 amino acids.

The chain combines TRBV28 with TRBJ2-7; the D gene is possibly TRBD1 (5 bases). CDR3 length: 14 residues. Trimming took 5 bases from V and 2 from J, leaving 13 bases between them. Germline V gene sequence: CDR1 MDHEN, CDR2 SYDVKM. CDR3 DNA: TGTGCCAGCAGTAGTCCCGACAGACCCTACGAGCAGTACTTC. Translated, it gives CASSSPDRPYEQYF. Full variable domain (outside the CDR3, taken from reference TRBV28 and TRBJ2-7): DVKVTQSSRYLVKRTGEKVFLECVQDMDHENMFWYRQDPGLGLRLIYFSYDVKMKEKGDIPEGYSVSREKKERFSLILESASTNQTSMYLCASSSPDRPYEQYFGPGTRLTVT.

This chain uses TRBV6-5 with TRBJ1-2; the D is unclear. The V gene lost 0 bases and the J gene lost 4 bases, with 6 bases spanning the gap. The germline gives CDR1 MNHEY, CDR2 SVGAGI. This CDR3 contains 13 residues. The CDR3 bases are TGTGCCAGCAGTTACTCTTTGCTCTATGGCTACACCTTC. Translation: CASSYSLLYGYTF.

For the CDR3, the DNA is TGTGCCAGCTCACCACCGGGGAGGGCAGATACGCAGTATTTT. Protein: CASSPPGRADTQYF. The chain carries TRBV18 and TRBJ2-3; TRBD2 aligns across 7 bases. The ends lost 0 bases at V and 4 bases at J; junction bases unmatched: 1. This CDR3 is built from 14 residues. Germline V lookup: CDR1 KGHSH, CDR2 LQKENI.

The V call is TRBV6-5, the J call TRBJ1-1; 10 bases map to TRBD1. In germline, CDR1 is MNHEY, CDR2 SVGAGI. J gave up 4 bases and V 5 bases, and 7 bases lay outside the gene matches. The CDR3 has 15 residues. This chain's CDR3 is CASSARQGATTEAFF. CDR3 DNA: TGTGCCAGCAGTGCGCGACAGGGGGCGACCACTGAAGCTTTCTTT.

This clone is a singleton in its sample. In DNA form, the CDR3 reads TGCGCCAGTAGAACCGGACTAGCTCCCTCCAATGAGCAGTTCTTC. Amino acids: CASRTGLAPSNEQFF. The chain employs TRBV5-1 and TRBJ2-1; TRBD2 agrees at 8 bases. This CDR3 is built from 15 residues. V gave up 8 bases and J gave up 6 bases; unmatched junction bases: 13. Germline CDR1 is SGHRS and CDR2 is YFSETQ.

The chain combines TRBV7-9 with TRBJ2-5; the match to TRBD1 covers 9 bases. Germline CDR1 SEHNR, CDR2 FQNEAQ (reference sequence). J lost 5 bases, V lost 8 bases, and 12 bases had no gene match. There are 15 residues in the CDR3. The CDR3 protein is CASGESDRGVETQYF. The CDR3 coding sequence is TGTGCCAGCGGAGAGTCGGACAGGGGAGTCGAGACCCAGTACTTC.